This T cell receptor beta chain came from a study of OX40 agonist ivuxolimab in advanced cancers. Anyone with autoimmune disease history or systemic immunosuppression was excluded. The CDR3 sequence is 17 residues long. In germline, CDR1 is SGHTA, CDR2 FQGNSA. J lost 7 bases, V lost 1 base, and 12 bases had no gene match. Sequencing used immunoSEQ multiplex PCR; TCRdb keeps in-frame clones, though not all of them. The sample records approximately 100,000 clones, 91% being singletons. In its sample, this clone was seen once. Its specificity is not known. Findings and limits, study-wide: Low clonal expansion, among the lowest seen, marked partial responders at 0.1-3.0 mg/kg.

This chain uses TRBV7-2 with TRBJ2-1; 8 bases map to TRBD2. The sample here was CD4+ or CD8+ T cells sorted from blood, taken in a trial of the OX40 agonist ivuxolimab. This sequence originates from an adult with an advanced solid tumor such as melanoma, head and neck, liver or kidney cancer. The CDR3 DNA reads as TGTGCCAGCAGCTTAGGAGGGGGAAGCGGGAGACGGAATGAGCAGTTCTTC. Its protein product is CASSLGGGSGRRNEQFF.